A selection of T cell receptor beta chains follows, all from one sample in a study of CD8+CD57+ T cells in acquired aplastic anemia. In TCRdb, the reads were re-called with MiXCR into one record per CDR3 protein. The profile covers over 100,000 distinct CDR3 sequences, with about 40% appearing a single time and over 6.5% taken by the ten largest. The sample comprised sorted CD4+, CD8+, or CD8+CD57+ T cells (not recorded which) from PBMCs. The origin of the receptors is a human donor in good health, serving as a control. The CDR3 runs from the conserved cysteine through the conserved F or W. The order of the fields is V gene, clone size, J gene, D gene, CDR3 protein, CDR3 DNA. The D gene is left open where the match is weak. The size field is filled for only some rows; it gives once, few, many or a size class.

v_gene: TRBV5-1; abundance: many; j_gene: TRBJ2-5; d_gene: TRBD1; CDR3aa: CASSAGQGTQETQYF; CDR3nt: TGCGCCAGCAGCGCGGGACAGGGGACGCAAGAGACCCAGTACTTC
v_gene: TRBV4-2; abundance: few; j_gene: TRBJ2-1; d_gene: TRBD2; CDR3aa: CASSRTSGGARSVYEQFF; CDR3nt: TGTGCCAGCTCCCGGACTAGCGGGGGGGCAAGGTCAGTCTATGAGCAGTTCTTC
v_gene: TRBV5-1; abundance: many; j_gene: TRBJ1-4; d_gene: TRBD1; CDR3aa: CASGRQGGEKLFF; CDR3nt: TGCGCCAGCGGCAGACAGGGGGGTGAAAAACTGTTTTTT
v_gene: TRBV29-1; abundance: -; j_gene: TRBJ2-5; d_gene: TRBD2; CDR3aa: CSVDVTSGGAWETQYF; CDR3nt: TGCAGCGTTGATGTGACTAGCGGGGGGGCATGGGAGACCCAGTACTTC
v_gene: TRBV3-1; abundance: few; j_gene: TRBJ2-1; d_gene: TRBD1; CDR3aa: CASSPTGGEQFF; CDR3nt: TGTGCCAGCAGCCCCACAGGGGGTGAGCAGTTCTTC
v_gene: TRBV10-3; abundance: many; j_gene: TRBJ1-5; d_gene: -; CDR3aa: CAIRTGLGSNQPQHF; CDR3nt: TGTGCCATCAGAACAGGGCTAGGGAGCAATCAGCCCCAGCATTTT
v_gene: TRBV19; abundance: many; j_gene: TRBJ1-1; d_gene: -; CDR3aa: CASSMTGEGAEAFF; CDR3nt: TGTGCCAGTAGTATGACGGGGGAAGGGGCTGAAGCTTTCTTT
v_gene: TRBV29-1; abundance: -; j_gene: TRBJ1-2; d_gene: -; CDR3aa: CSAGRIGDYGYTF; CDR3nt: TGCAGCGCCGGCCGGATTGGGGACTATGGCTACACCTTC
v_gene: TRBV29-1; abundance: -; j_gene: TRBJ1-2; d_gene: TRBD1; CDR3aa: CSVDQGQGARGYTF; CDR3nt: TGCAGCGTTGATCAGGGGCAGGGGGCGCGGGGCTACACCTTC
v_gene: TRBV10-2; abundance: -; j_gene: TRBJ2-7; d_gene: -; CDR3aa: CASSIAGKQYF; CDR3nt: TGCGCCAGCAGTATAGCTGGCAAGCAGTACTTC
v_gene: TRBV4-2; abundance: -; j_gene: TRBJ1-2; d_gene: -; CDR3aa: CASSRRTRGHGYTF; CDR3nt: TGTGCCAGCAGCCGGAGGACAAGGGGCCATGGCTACACCTTC
v_gene: TRBV20-1; abundance: many; j_gene: TRBJ2-3; d_gene: -; CDR3aa: CSARGQGGTDTQYF; CDR3nt: TGCAGTGCTAGGGGTCAGGGAGGCACAGATACGCAGTATTTT
v_gene: TRBV10-3; abundance: -; j_gene: TRBJ1-1; d_gene: -; CDR3aa: CAISEGGMGEAFF; CDR3nt: TGTGCCATCAGTGAGGGGGGGATGGGTGAAGCTTTCTTT
v_gene: TRBV3-1; abundance: -; j_gene: TRBJ2-5; d_gene: TRBD2; CDR3aa: CASSLLTSGGLETQYF; CDR3nt: TGTGCCAGCAGCCTCCTGACTAGCGGGGGTTTAGAGACCCAGTACTTC
v_gene: TRBV5-8; abundance: many; j_gene: TRBJ2-3; d_gene: -; CDR3aa: CASSGRQRTDTQYF; CDR3nt: TGTGCCAGCAGCGGAAGACAGAGAACAGATACGCAGTATTTT
v_gene: TRBV24-1; abundance: -; j_gene: TRBJ1-2; d_gene: TRBD1; CDR3aa: CATRVGQGEGCTF; CDR3nt: TGTGCCACCAGGGTCGGACAGGGTGAGGGCTGCACCTTC
v_gene: TRBV7-2; abundance: once; j_gene: TRBJ2-7; d_gene: -; CDR3aa: CASSLPNQPYEQYF; CDR3nt: TGTGCCAGCAGCTTACCCAATCAACCCTACGAGCAGTACTTC
v_gene: TRBV5-1; abundance: many; j_gene: TRBJ2-5; d_gene: -; CDR3aa: CASSLDTQETQYF; CDR3nt: TGCGCCAGCAGCTTGGACACCCAAGAGACCCAGTACTTC
v_gene: TRBV20-1; abundance: -; j_gene: TRBJ2-5; d_gene: TRBD2; CDR3aa: CSATGLDETQYF; CDR3nt: TGCAGTGCTACCGGACTAGACGAGACCCAGTACTTC
v_gene: TRBV25-1; abundance: -; j_gene: TRBJ1-1; d_gene: -; CDR3aa: CASSSGGGGKEAFF; CDR3nt: TGTGCCAGCAGCTCAGGAGGGGGGGGGAAGGAAGCTTTCTTT
v_gene: TRBV30; abundance: many; j_gene: TRBJ1-1; d_gene: -; CDR3aa: CAWKFRAEAFF; CDR3nt: TGTGCCTGGAAGTTTCGAGCTGAAGCTTTCTTT
v_gene: TRBV9; abundance: many; j_gene: TRBJ2-3; d_gene: TRBD2; CDR3aa: CASSVGTSGYFDTQYF; CDR3nt: TGTGCCAGCAGCGTAGGGACTAGCGGGTATTTTGATACGCAGTATTTT
v_gene: TRBV29-1; abundance: -; j_gene: TRBJ1-4; d_gene: -; CDR3aa: CSVVGGSGLFF; CDR3nt: TGCAGCGTCGTCGGGGGAAGTGGACTGTTTTTT
v_gene: TRBV18; abundance: few; j_gene: TRBJ2-6; d_gene: -; CDR3aa: CASSPGTSGANVLTF; CDR3nt: TGTGCCAGCTCACCGGGGACATCTGGGGCCAACGTCCTGACTTTC
v_gene: TRBV7-9; abundance: -; j_gene: TRBJ1-5; d_gene: -; CDR3aa: CASSPYTNQPQHF; CDR3nt: TGTGCCAGCAGCCCGTACACGAATCAGCCCCAGCATTTT
v_gene: TRBV5-4; abundance: few; j_gene: TRBJ2-7; d_gene: TRBD1; CDR3aa: CASSLEGGLGTGGSEQYF; CDR3nt: TGTGCCAGCAGCTTGGAAGGAGGTTTGGGGACAGGGGGCTCCGAGCAGTACTTC
v_gene: TRBV3-1; abundance: -; j_gene: TRBJ1-2; d_gene: -; CDR3aa: CASSQVTSSGYTF; CDR3nt: TGTGCCAGCAGCCAAGTAACCAGTTCTGGCTACACCTTC
v_gene: TRBV5-1; abundance: -; j_gene: TRBJ2-5; d_gene: -; CDR3aa: CASSLIGWAGGPQETQYF; CDR3nt: TGCGCCAGCAGCTTGATCGGGTGGGCAGGCGGGCCCCAAGAGACCCAGTACTTC
v_gene: TRBV10-1; abundance: -; j_gene: TRBJ2-1; d_gene: TRBD1; CDR3aa: CAGSGTGNNEQFF; CDR3nt: TGCGCCGGATCCGGGACAGGGAACAATGAGCAGTTCTTC
v_gene: TRBV5-1; abundance: many; j_gene: TRBJ2-3; d_gene: -; CDR3aa: CASSLGPRENTQYF; CDR3nt: TGCGCCAGCAGCCTGGGACCCCGGGAGAATACGCAGTATTTT
v_gene: TRBV20-1; abundance: few; j_gene: TRBJ2-5; d_gene: TRBD1; CDR3aa: CSARGQGTQYF; CDR3nt: TGCAGTGCGCGGGGACAGGGGACCCAGTACTTC
v_gene: TRBV20-1; abundance: many; j_gene: TRBJ1-1; d_gene: TRBD1; CDR3aa: CSATSGQVATEAFF; CDR3nt: TGCAGTGCTACTTCCGGACAGGTCGCGACTGAAGCTTTCTTT
v_gene: TRBV10-1; abundance: -; j_gene: TRBJ1-1; d_gene: -; CDR3aa: CASSPDRWNTEAFF; CDR3nt: TGCGCCAGCAGCCCCGACAGGTGGAACACTGAAGCTTTCTTT
v_gene: TRBV18; abundance: many; j_gene: TRBJ2-7; d_gene: -; CDR3aa: CASSPLTSSYEQYF; CDR3nt: TGTGCCAGCTCACCCCTCACATCCTCCTACGAGCAGTACTTC
v_gene: TRBV11-2; abundance: many; j_gene: TRBJ2-5; d_gene: -; CDR3aa: CASSLYGVGSGETQYF; CDR3nt: TGTGCCAGCAGCTTATATGGGGTCGGGAGCGGGGAGACCCAGTACTTC
v_gene: TRBV20-1; abundance: once; j_gene: TRBJ2-3; d_gene: TRBD2; CDR3aa: CSARVGSGSTDTQYF; CDR3nt: TGCAGTGCTAGAGTGGGTAGCGGGAGCACAGATACGCAGTATTTT
v_gene: TRBV10-1; abundance: -; j_gene: TRBJ1-5; d_gene: TRBD1; CDR3aa: CASNDRGNQPQHF; CDR3nt: TGCGCCAGCAACGACAGGGGCAATCAGCCCCAGCATTTT
v_gene: TRBV29-1; abundance: -; j_gene: TRBJ1-4; d_gene: -; CDR3aa: CSVPRRGAEKLFF; CDR3nt: TGCAGCGTTCCCCGGAGAGGGGCTGAAAAACTGTTTTTT
v_gene: TRBV7-7; abundance: -; j_gene: TRBJ2-7; d_gene: -; CDR3aa: CASSSVGGSEQYF; CDR3nt: TGTGCCAGCAGCTCCGTCGGGGGCTCCGAGCAGTACTTC
v_gene: TRBV27; abundance: many; j_gene: TRBJ1-2; d_gene: -; CDR3aa: CASSGRTNYGYTF; CDR3nt: TGTGCCAGCAGCGGACGGACCAACTATGGCTACACCTTC
v_gene: TRBV30; abundance: many; j_gene: TRBJ1-5; d_gene: -; CDR3aa: CAWSQGYSNQPQHF; CDR3nt: TGTGCCTGGAGCCAGGGATATAGCAATCAGCCCCAGCATTTT
v_gene: TRBV10-2; abundance: few; j_gene: TRBJ2-1; d_gene: TRBD1; CDR3aa: CASKRDRGDHNEQFF; CDR3nt: TGCGCCAGCAAACGGGACAGGGGTGACCACAATGAGCAGTTCTTC
v_gene: TRBV10-3; abundance: -; j_gene: TRBJ1-6; d_gene: -; CDR3aa: CAIRTDSHNSPLHF; CDR3nt: TGTGCCATCAGGACAGACAGCCATAATTCACCCCTCCACTTT